These 17 T cell receptor beta chains were sequenced from one sample in a study of siplizumab effects on memory and regulatory T cells. The data were produced by immunoSEQ multiplex PCR, yet TCRdb's version contains in-frame clones alone and is incomplete. The table records approximately 58,000 clones, 85% to 95% of them present only once. The sequencing sample was made of CD8+ T cells sorted from blood. Receptors were obtained from a human donor in good health.

The chain combines TRBV4-1 with TRBJ2-1, with a tentative D call TRBD1 (5 bases). Looked up from germline, CDR1 is MGHRA and CDR2 is YSYEKL. The CDR3 has 12 residues. V lost 0 bases, J lost 14 bases, and 11 bases lay in between. Here the CDR3 reads CASSQDGAREFF. The CDR3 DNA reads TGCGCCAGCAGCCAAGATGGGGCCAGGGAGTTCTTC.

This clone has just one count. The CDR3, as DNA: TGTGCCAGCACCCAAGGTGGGCTAGGCGGAGATACGCAGTATTTT. Translated: CASTQGGLGGDTQYF. The rearrangement links TRBV7-9 to TRBJ2-3, with unresolved D. From germline, CDR1 is SEHNR and CDR2 FQNEAQ (reference sequence). The CDR3 covers 15 residues. The ends were cut back, 7 bases at V and 5 bases at J, with 19 bases in the middle. The full variable domain, completed using reference TRBV7-9 and TRBJ2-3, is DTGVSQNPRHKITKRGQNVTFRCDPISEHNRLYWYRQTLGQGPEFLTYFQNEAQLEKSRLLSDRFSAERPKGSFSTLEIQRTEQGDSAMYLCASTQGGLGGDTQYFGPGTRLTVL.

The rearrangement joins TRBV19 to TRBJ2-1, with 8 bases aligning to TRBD1. The CDR3 totals 13 residues. The V gene end was trimmed by 1 base and the J gene end by 7 bases; junction bases not matched to a gene: 0. CDR1 is LNHDA and CDR2 is SQIVND in the germline V gene (reference sequence). CDR3 sequence reads: CASSIGTGNEQFF. In nucleotides, the CDR3 is TGTGCCAGTAGTATAGGGACAGGGAATGAGCAGTTCTTC.

J is TRBJ1-5 and V is TRBV27, with D hard to call. The CDR3 sequence is 13 residues long. The germline V gene has CDR1 MNHEY and CDR2 SMNVEV (reference sequence). The V gene lost 5 bases and the J gene lost 2 bases, with 7 bases spanning the gap. CDR3 loop: CASSPIGNQPQHF. The CDR3 nucleotides are TGTGCCAGCAGTCCGATTGGCAATCAGCCCCAGCATTTT.

The chain recombines TRBV9 with TRBJ1-5; a weak D match, TRBD1 (6 bases). CDR3 length equals 14 residues. Between the trimmed V and J ends, which lost 3 bases and 0 bases, there was a span of 7 bases. Looked up from germline, CDR1 is SGDLS and CDR2 is YYNGEE. Written as DNA, the CDR3 is TGTGCCAGCAGCGCGGACAGTAGCAATCAGCCCCAGCATTTT. Protein product: CASSADSSNQPQHF.

The gene calls are TRBV30 and TRBJ2-1; D perhaps matches TRBD2 (6 bases). The germline V gene has CDR1 GTSNPN and CDR2 SVGIG (reference sequence). The CDR3 is 12 amino acids. Trimming shortened V by 2 bases and J by 6 bases, and 8 bases separated the two germline ends. CDR3 in DNA: TGTGCCTGGAGTTCGACTAGCAATGAGCAGTTCTTC. It encodes CAWSSTSNEQFF.

This chain links TRBV9 with TRBJ1-1; D not certain. Trimming shortened V by 3 bases and J by 5 bases, and 11 bases separated the two germline ends. The CDR3 has 13 amino acids. Germline assignment: CDR1 SGDLS and CDR2 YYNGEE. CDR3 residues: CASSAGQGTEAFF. The CDR3 nucleotides read TGTGCCAGCAGCGCCGGCCAAGGGACTGAAGCTTTCTTT.

V gene TRBV28 combines with J gene TRBJ2-7; 7 nucleotides match TRBD2. There are 16 residues in the CDR3. Looked up from germline, CDR1 is MDHEN and CDR2 is SYDVKM. The ends lost 4 bases at V and 4 bases at J; junction bases unmatched: 13. The CDR3, as DNA: TGTGCCAGCAGTTCCCATCGGACTAGGTCAGGGTACGAGCAGTACTTC. Its protein is CASSSHRTRSGYEQYF.

The chain recombines TRBV7-9 with TRBJ2-1, with TRBD2 as a possible D gene (6 bases). This CDR3 has 13 amino acids. The germline CDR1 and CDR2 sequences are SEHNR and FQNEAQ (reference sequence). V lost 8 bases, J lost 0 bases, and 8 bases lay in between. CDR3 coding DNA: TGTGCCAGCTGGGGGGACTCCTACAATGAGCAGTTCTTC. Protein product: CASWGDSYNEQFF.

Notes on this clone: An end of the junction differs from the germline gene, which may be a read error. The chain combines TRBV7-7 with TRBJ2-7; 11 bases map to TRBD1. Per germline, CDR1 SSHAT and CDR2 FNYEAQ (reference sequence). The CDR3 is 14 amino acids. The CDR3 nucleotides are TGTGCTAGCAGCTTCTCCGGGACAGGGGGCGAGCAGTACTTC. Its translation: CASSFSGTGGEQYF.

This clone showed up just once. The chain has TRBV15 and TRBJ2-7; D tentatively fits TRBD1 or TRBD2 (5 bases each). Germline V lookup: CDR1 LNHNV, CDR2 YYDKDF (reference sequence). CDR3 length: 13 amino acids. Trimming stripped 5 bases from V and 2 bases from J, with 10 bases between. The DNA of the CDR3 is TGTGCCACCAGCCCGGGACGGACCTACGAGCAGTACTTC. This codes for CATSPGRTYEQYF.

This chain links TRBV29-1 with TRBJ2-2, with 15 bases matching TRBD2. This CDR3 contains 15 residues. The trim removed 4 bases at V and 4 bases at J, leaving 1 base unmatched. Germline CDR1 and CDR2: SQVTM and ANQGSEA. CDR3 sequence: CSVVGLAGGTGELFF. CDR3 coding DNA: TGCAGCGTTGTGGGACTAGCGGGAGGCACCGGGGAGCTGTTTTTT.

CDR3 loop: CASSVKGTGYEQYF. The CDR3 region has the DNA TGTGCCAGCAGTGTCAAAGGGACAGGCTACGAGCAGTACTTC. This chain uses TRBV27 with TRBJ2-7, with TRBD1 matching 8 bases. Trimming removed 5 bases from V and 3 bases from J; junction bases left unmatched: 6. The CDR3 is 14 residues long. Germline CDR1 MNHEY, CDR2 SMNVEV (reference sequence).

CDR3 region: CASSLLTGVDEQFF. The CDR3 region has the DNA TGTGCCAGCAGCCTATTGACAGGCGTTGATGAGCAGTTCTTC. The genes are TRBV7-6 and TRBJ2-1; TRBD1 might be the D (6 bases). Trimming stripped 5 bases from V and 8 bases from J, with 16 bases between. The V gene's germline CDR1 is SGHVS and CDR2 FNYEAQ. The CDR3 length is 14 residues.

V usage is TRBV7-2 and J usage is TRBJ2-7, with TRBD2 matching over 7 bases. Germline V gene sequence: CDR1 SGHTA, CDR2 FQGNSA. With 5 bases clipped from V and 2 bases from J, the junction kept 9 bases outside the gene matches. This CDR3 has 15 amino acids. CDR3 residues: CASSPIGGSAYEQYF. CDR3 in DNA: TGTGCCAGCAGCCCCATCGGCGGGAGTGCCTACGAGCAGTACTTC. The entire variable domain, with the rest obtained from reference TRBV7-2 and TRBJ2-7, is as follows: GAGVSQSPSNKVTEKGKDVELRCDPISGHTALYWYRQSLGQGLEFLIYFQGNSAPDKSGLPSDRFSAERTGGSVSTLTIQRTQQEDSAVYLCASSPIGGSAYEQYFGPGTRLTVT.

The chain employs TRBV9 and TRBJ2-7, with 13 bases fitting TRBD2. The J segment lost 3 bases and the V segment lost 4 bases, leaving 4 bases of the junction unmatched. Germline V CDR1 and CDR2: SGDLS, YYNGEE. The CDR3 spans 15 residues. In DNA form, the CDR3 reads TGTGCCAGCAGCTCTGGGACTAGCGGGATCTACGAGCAGTACTTC. It is translated as CASSSGTSGIYEQYF.

This chain joins TRBV9 and TRBJ1-2, with D perhaps matching TRBD1 (6 bases). Trimming took 0 bases from V and 6 from J, leaving 12 bases between them. Germline lookup yields CDR1 SGDLS and CDR2 YYNGEE. The CDR3 is 14 residues long. The CDR3 region has the DNA TGTGCCAGCAGCGTAGAACAGGGTGTAGATGGCTACACCTTC. Amino acids: CASSVEQGVDGYTF. Full variable domain (missing parts from reference TRBV9 and TRBJ1-2): DSGVTQTPKHLITATGQRVTLRCSPRSGDLSVYWYQQSLDQGLQFLIQYYNGEERAKGNILERFSAQQFPDLHSELNLSSLELGDSALYFCASSVEQGVDGYTFGSGTRLTVV.